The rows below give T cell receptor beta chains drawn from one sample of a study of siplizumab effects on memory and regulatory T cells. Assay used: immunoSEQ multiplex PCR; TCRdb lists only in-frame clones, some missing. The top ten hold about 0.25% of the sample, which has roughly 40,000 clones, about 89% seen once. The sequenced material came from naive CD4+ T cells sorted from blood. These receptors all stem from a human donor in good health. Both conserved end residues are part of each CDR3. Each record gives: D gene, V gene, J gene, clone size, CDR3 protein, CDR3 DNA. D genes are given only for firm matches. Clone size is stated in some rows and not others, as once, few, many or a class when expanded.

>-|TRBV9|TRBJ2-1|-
CASSIQGPENNEQFF
TGTGCCAGCAGCATACAGGGACCAGAAAACAATGAGCAGTTCTTC
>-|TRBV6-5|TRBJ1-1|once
CASSLRSGVYTEAFF
TGTGCCAGCAGTTTGAGGTCAGGGGTGTACACTGAAGCTTTCTTT
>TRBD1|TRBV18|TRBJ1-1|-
CAGLGQENTEAFF
TGTGCCGGATTGGGACAGGAGAACACTGAAGCTTTCTTT
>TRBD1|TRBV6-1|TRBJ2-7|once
CASSFHRGASYEQYF
TGTGCCAGCAGTTTTCACAGGGGGGCCTCCTACGAGCAGTACTTC
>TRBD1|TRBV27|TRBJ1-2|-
CASPPRGHLNYGYTF
TGTGCCAGCCCCCCGAGGGGGCATCTGAACTATGGCTACACCTTC
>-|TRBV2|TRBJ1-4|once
CASSFHGFTRDEKLFF
TGTGCCAGCAGTTTCCACGGATTCACGAGGGATGAAAAACTGTTTTTT
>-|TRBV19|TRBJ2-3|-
CASTSNVGDTQYF
TGTGCCAGTACAAGTAACGTGGGGGATACGCAGTATTTT
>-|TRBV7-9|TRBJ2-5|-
CASSLRAEETQYF
TGTGCCAGCAGCTTACGTGCCGAAGAGACCCAGTACTTC
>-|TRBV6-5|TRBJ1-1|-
CASSRRGDTEAFF
TGTGCCAGCAGTAGACGGGGGGACACTGAAGCTTTCTTT
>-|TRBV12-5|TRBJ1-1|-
CASGLDPLSTEAFF
TGTGCTAGTGGTTTGGACCCCTTGAGCACTGAAGCTTTCTTT
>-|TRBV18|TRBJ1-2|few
CASSPDRNYGYTF
TGTGCCAGCTCCCCTGACAGGAACTATGGCTACACCTTC
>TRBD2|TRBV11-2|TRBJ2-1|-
CASSQRGLAGWDEQFF
TGTGCCAGCAGCCAGAGGGGGTTAGCGGGATGGGATGAGCAGTTCTTC
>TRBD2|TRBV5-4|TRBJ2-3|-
CASSLEPGTSGTDTQYF
TGTGCCAGCAGCTTGGAACCCGGGACTAGCGGTACAGATACGCAGTATTTT
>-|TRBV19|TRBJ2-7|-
CASSTAIDYEQYF
TGTGCCAGTAGTACTGCGATCGACTACGAGCAGTACTTC
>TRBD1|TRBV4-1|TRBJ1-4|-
CASSQPDRATNEKLFF
TGCGCCAGCAGCCAACCGGACAGGGCAACTAATGAAAAACTGTTTTTT
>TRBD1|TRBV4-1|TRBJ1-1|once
CASSQPGQELSNTEAFF
TGCGCCAGCAGCCAGCCGGGACAGGAACTTTCGAACACTGAAGCTTTCTTT
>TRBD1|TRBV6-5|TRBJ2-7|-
CASSYPDRVWYF
TGTGCCAGCAGTTACCCCGACAGGGTATGGTACTTC
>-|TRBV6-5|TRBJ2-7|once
CASSTSGTRLYEQYF
TGTGCCAGCAGTACCTCCGGGACAAGACTCTACGAGCAGTACTTC
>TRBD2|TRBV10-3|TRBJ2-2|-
CAIGEREGAGELFF
TGTGCCATCGGCGAGCGGGAGGGAGCCGGGGAGCTGTTTTTT
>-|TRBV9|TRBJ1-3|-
CASTTGASLSGNTIYF
TGTGCCAGCACCACGGGGGCAAGCCTCTCTGGAAACACCATATATTTT
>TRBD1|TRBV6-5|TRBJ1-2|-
CASSYHGQGEDYGYTF
TGTGCCAGCAGTTACCACGGACAGGGTGAAGACTATGGCTACACCTTC
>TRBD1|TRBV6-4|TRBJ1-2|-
CASSDPTGGNYGYTF
TGTGCCAGCAGTGACCCGACAGGGGGCAACTATGGCTACACCTTC
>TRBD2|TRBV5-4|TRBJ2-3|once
CASSLAGGQDTQYF
TGTGCCAGCAGCCTAGCGGGAGGACAAGATACGCAGTATTTT
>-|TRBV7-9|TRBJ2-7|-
CASSQMSYEQYF
TGTGCCAGCAGTCAGATGTCCTACGAGCAGTACTTC
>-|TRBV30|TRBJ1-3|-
CAWSVRGTYSGNTIYF
TGTGCCTGGAGTGTAAGGGGGACGTACTCTGGAAACACCATATATTTT
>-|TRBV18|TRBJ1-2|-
CASSSALNTENYGYTF
TGTGCCAGCTCATCCGCGCTCAATACAGAAAACTATGGCTACACCTTC
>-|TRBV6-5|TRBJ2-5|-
CASSYRGLSKTQYF
TGTGCCAGCAGTTACCGGGGCCTCTCAAAGACCCAGTACTTC
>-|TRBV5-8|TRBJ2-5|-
CASSLAIRKQETQYF
TGTGCCAGCAGCTTGGCGATCAGGAAACAAGAGACCCAGTACTTC
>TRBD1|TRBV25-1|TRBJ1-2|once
CASSAGQGAIYGYTF
TGTGCCAGCAGTGCTGGACAGGGGGCGATATATGGCTACACCTTC
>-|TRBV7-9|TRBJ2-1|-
CASSLTGLMDEQFF
TGTGCCAGCAGCCTAACGGGACTCATGGATGAGCAGTTCTTC
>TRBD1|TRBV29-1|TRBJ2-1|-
CSVGLAWGTGNNEQFF
TGCAGCGTTGGGTTGGCTTGGGGGACAGGAAACAATGAGCAGTTCTTC
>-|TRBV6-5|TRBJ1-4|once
CASSYSARGGEKLFF
TGTGCCAGCAGTTACTCCGCCAGGGGAGGCGAAAAACTGTTTTTT
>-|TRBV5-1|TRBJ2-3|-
CASSLWETSTDTQYF
TGCGCCAGCAGCTTATGGGAGACTAGCACAGATACGCAGTATTTT
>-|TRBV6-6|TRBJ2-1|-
CASSYSNPYNEQFF
TGTGCCAGCAGTTACTCGAATCCTTACAATGAGCAGTTCTTC
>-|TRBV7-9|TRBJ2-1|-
CASSLQGRNNEQFF
TGTGCCAGCAGCTTACAGGGTAGAAACAATGAGCAGTTCTTC
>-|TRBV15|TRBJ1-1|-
CATSRDLVGSQAFF
TGTGCCACCAGCAGAGACCTTGTAGGAAGCCAAGCTTTCTTT
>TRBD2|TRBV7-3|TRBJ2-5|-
CASSFNSGSGETQYF
TGTGCCAGCAGCTTTAATAGCGGGAGCGGGGAGACCCAGTACTTC
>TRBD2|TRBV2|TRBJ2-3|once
CASSRRPSGSGWETDTQYF
TGTGCCAGCTCACGGCGGCCTAGCGGGAGTGGTTGGGAGACAGATACGCAGTATTTT
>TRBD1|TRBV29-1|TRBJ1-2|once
CSVDLGTGYGYTF
TGCAGCGTTGACCTCGGGACAGGCTATGGCTACACCTTC
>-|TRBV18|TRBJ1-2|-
CASSPGAATYGYTF
TGTGCCAGCTCACCAGGAGCAGCGACCTATGGCTACACCTTC
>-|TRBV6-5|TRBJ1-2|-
CASSPIPLYGYTF
TGTGCCAGCAGTCCTATCCCCCTGTATGGCTACACCTTC
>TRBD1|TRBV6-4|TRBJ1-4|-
CASSDSNGQGPSFGNEKLFF
TGTGCCAGCAGTGACTCGAATGGACAGGGGCCCTCGTTTGGTAATGAAAAACTGTTTTTT
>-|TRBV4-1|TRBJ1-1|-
CASSQIGWGAFF
TGCGCCAGCAGCCAGATCGGCTGGGGAGCTTTCTTT
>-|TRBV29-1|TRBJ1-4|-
CSVTGTPNEKLFF
TGCAGCGTAACCGGGACACCAAATGAAAAACTGTTTTTT
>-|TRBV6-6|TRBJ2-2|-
CASSYSEAANTGELFF
TGTGCCAGCAGTTACTCCGAGGCTGCGAACACCGGGGAGCTGTTTTTT
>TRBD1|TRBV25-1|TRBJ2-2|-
CASKRDSSNTGELFF
TGTGCCAGCAAACGGGACAGTTCGAACACCGGGGAGCTGTTTTTT
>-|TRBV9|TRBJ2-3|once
CASSVPGTDTQYF
TGTGCCAGCAGCGTACCTGGCACAGATACGCAGTATTTT